This T cell receptor beta chain was sequenced during a study of cytotoxic CD8 clonotypes in ibrutinib-treated CLL. Across the whole study: Investigators reported roughly 25 partial and 2 complete responses; after median around 63 months, 14 patients remained remitted and about 12 progressed. The authors obtained response samples at a median of approximately 12 months of treatment, range 6 to 36.

Study-level findings and limits: Baseline-level clonality went beyond age-matched healthy donors and moved in step with circulating CD8+ T-cell counts.

Note on this clone: Its antigen is currently unknown.

Germline assignment: CDR1 LGHNA and CDR2 YNFKEQ. CDR3 size: 15 residues. Trimming stripped 3 bases from V and 7 bases from J, with 18 bases between. Method: immunoSEQ multiplex PCR; TCRdb's copy keeps in-frame clones and lacks some. The sample has nearly 50,000 clones, about three fifths seen once. This chain joins TRBV4-2 and TRBJ1-2, with D possibly being TRBD1 (6 bases). Sequencing was performed on PBMCs, taken after 24 months of ibrutinib treatment. The receptor's source is a human donor with chronic lymphocytic leukemia. For the CDR3, the DNA is TGTGCCAGCAGCCACAGGGGTCCGAGGGAGGGTGGCTACACCTTC. Amino acid sequence: CASSHRGPREGGYTF.